These 30 T cell receptor beta chains came from one sample sequenced in a study of T cells in localized non-small cell lung cancer. Libraries were prepared by immunoSEQ multiplex PCR; TCRdb keeps only in-frame clonotypes and omits some of them. In the table there are fewer than 2,000 clones, approximately 17% of which are singletons. The source was normal lung tissue next to the tumor, collected before any cancer treatment. These receptors were collected from a male donor aged 60 or over with stage III squamous cell lung carcinoma.

In its sample, this clone is medium-sized (0.01 to 0.1%). The chain couples TRBV9 to TRBJ1-2; tentative D call: TRBD1 (6 bases). The CDR3 is 17 residues long. The V end lost 5 bases, the J end lost 2 bases, and 22 bases lay between the germline ends. The V gene's germline CDR1 is SGDLS and CDR2 YYNGEE. The CDR3 region is CASSLSLGGEENYGYTF. The CDR3, as DNA: TGTGCCAGCAGTTTAAGTCTAGGGGGTGAGGAGAACTATGGCTACACCTTC.

This clone appeared a few times. The rearrangement joins TRBV11-3 to TRBJ1-5, with D maybe TRBD1 (5 bases). Deletions cut 4 bases from V and 6 bases from J, with 16 bases between. The length of the CDR3 is 15 residues. The V gene's germline CDR1 is SGHNT and CDR2 YENEEA. CDR3 loop: CASSSGTFSTQPQHF. CDR3 coding DNA: TGTGCCAGCAGCTCTGGGACCTTTTCTACTCAGCCCCAGCATTTT.

The rearrangement links TRBV9 to TRBJ2-7, with D maybe TRBD1 (5 bases). The germline V gene has CDR1 SGDLS and CDR2 YYNGEE. The CDR3 loop spans 19 amino acids. V lost 0 bases, J lost 5 bases, and 27 bases lay in between. The CDR3 reads CASSVGVGQGILDLDEQYF. The DNA of the CDR3 is TGTGCCAGCAGCGTAGGGGTGGGCCAGGGTATCTTAGATCTGGACGAGCAGTACTTC.

The chain carries TRBV14 and TRBJ2-3, with D tentatively TRBD2 (6 bases). V was pared by 0 bases and J by 0 bases, with 13 bases between. The germline V gene encodes CDR1 SGHDN and CDR2 FVKESK. There are 17 residues in the CDR3. CDR3 bases: TGTGCCAGCAGCCAAGACTCGGCGGGGACTAGCACAGATACGCAGTATTTT. This sequence encodes CASSQDSAGTSTDTQYF.

The V call is TRBV12-5, the J call TRBJ1-1; D might be TRBD1 (6 bases). Trimming took 6 bases from V and 5 from J, leaving 16 bases between them. CDR3 size: 14 residues. Per the germline V gene, CDR1 is LGHNT and CDR2 is FRNRAP. The CDR3 spells CASGSGQLETEAFF. DNA for the CDR3: TGTGCTAGTGGCAGCGGACAGCTTGAAACTGAAGCTTTCTTT.

The chain has TRBV7-2 and TRBJ2-1, with D perhaps being TRBD1 or TRBD2 (5 bases each). Germline V CDR1 and CDR2: SGHTA, FQGNSA. Trimming removed 5 bases at V and 5 bases at J, with 10 bases between. The CDR3 contains 13 residues. The CDR3 coding sequence is TGTGCCAGCAGCCTGGGACGGGACAATGAGCAGTTCTTC. Encoded protein: CASSLGRDNEQFF.

This clone ranks as medium-sized. V is TRBV9 and J is TRBJ2-1, with D tentatively TRBD2 (5 bases). Germline V gives CDR1 SGDLS, CDR2 YYNGEE. Trimming cost V 0 bases and J 6 bases, with 13 bases left between them. The CDR3 loop spans 15 amino acids. Written as DNA, the CDR3 is TGTGCCAGCAGCGTAGGAGGTTCGGGAATCAATGAGCAGTTCTTC. The encoded protein is CASSVGGSGINEQFF.

Within the sample, this clone is large. The rearrangement links TRBV6-8 to TRBJ2-1; a weak D match, TRBD1 (6 bases). The CDR3 has 13 residues. Germline V gene sequence: CDR1 MNHGY, CDR2 SAAAGT. V was shortened by 7 bases and J by 5 bases, with 12 bases between the two germline ends. CDR3 in amino acids: CASTLGTNNEQFF. CDR3 in DNA: TGTGCCAGCACCCTCGGGACAAACAATGAGCAGTTCTTC.

Relative to its sample, this clone is medium-sized. The chain employs TRBV11-3 and TRBJ1-1, with 9 bases lining up with TRBD1. CDR3 length equals 16 residues. CDR1 is SGHNT and CDR2 is YENEEA in the germline V gene. With V trimmed by 5 bases and J by 0 bases, 7 bases remained unmatched. The CDR3 region is CASSQGQGPMNTEAFF. The CDR3 nucleotides read TGTGCCAGCAGCCAAGGACAGGGGCCAATGAACACTGAAGCTTTCTTT.

The V call is TRBV18, the J call TRBJ1-2, with D hard to call. CDR1 is KGHSH and CDR2 is LQKENI in the germline V gene. Trimming took 0 bases from V and 1 from J, leaving 9 bases between them. The CDR3 sequence is 15 residues long. CDR3 in amino acids: CASSPPSERNYGYTF. CDR3 DNA: TGTGCCAGCTCACCACCTTCTGAGCGTAACTATGGCTACACCTTC.

This chain uses TRBV5-1 with TRBJ2-7, with D tentatively TRBD1 (6 bases). The CDR3 totals 14 residues. The germline V and J ends were trimmed by 4 bases and 5 bases, with 16 bases remaining between them. CDR1 and CDR2 (germline): SGHRS, YFSETQ. CDR3 sequence reads: CASSDVAGDHEQYF. DNA for the CDR3: TGCGCCAGCAGCGATGTGGCAGGGGACCACGAGCAGTACTTC.

The V and J genes are TRBV5-1 and TRBJ2-3; D gene unclear. The germline CDR1 and CDR2 sequences are SGHRS and YFSETQ. This CDR3 spans 14 amino acids. Trimming removed 0 bases from V and 2 bases from J, with 7 bases in between. CDR3 in DNA: TGCGCCAGCAGCTTGGACCGGGTCACAGATACGCAGTATTTT. Its translation is CASSLDRVTDTQYF.

The chain employs TRBV10-2 and TRBJ1-6, with D possibly being TRBD1 (6 bases). Germline values: CDR1 WSHSY, CDR2 SAAADI. V lost 9 bases and J 9 bases, leaving 18 bases between the germline ends. This CDR3 region has 14 residues. As DNA, the CDR3 is TGCGCCAGTACGGACAGAACGGAACGTTCACCCCTCCACTTT. Protein sequence: CASTDRTERSPLHF.

By its share, this clone is medium-sized. V is TRBV6-8 and J is TRBJ2-2, with D maybe TRBD1 (6 bases). The germline V and J ends were trimmed by 6 bases and 1 base, with 9 bases remaining between them. The germline CDR1 and CDR2 sequences are MNHGY and SAAAGT. This CDR3 has 14 residues. CDR3 sequence: CASRETGNTGELFF. The CDR3, as DNA: TGTGCCAGCAGGGAGACAGGGAACACCGGGGAGCTGTTTTTT.

The chain links TRBV19 to TRBJ1-5; D not certain. The CDR3 runs to 15 residues. In germline, CDR1 is LNHDA, CDR2 SQIVND (reference sequence). The V end was cut by 1 base, the J end by 3 bases, with 10 bases between. CDR3 in DNA: TGTGCCAGTAGTATAGTGCCCGGACCCAATCAGCCCCAGCATTTT. Protein sequence: CASSIVPGPNQPQHF.

By share of the sample, this clone is medium-sized. The chain couples TRBV6-8 to TRBJ2-5; 10 bases align to TRBD2. The CDR3 length is 16 residues. CDR1 and CDR2 from the germline V gene are MNHGY and SAAAGT. With V trimmed by 3 bases and J by 2 bases, 6 bases remained unmatched. The CDR3 DNA reads TGTGCCAGCAGTTATACTAGCGGGGAGATTCAAGAGACCCAGTACTTC. This translates into CASSYTSGEIQETQYF.

The chain recombines TRBV29-1 with TRBJ2-1, with D unresolved. Germline V gives CDR1 SQVTM, CDR2 ANQGSEA. This CDR3 contains 13 residues. V lost 4 bases and J 10 bases, leaving 17 bases between the germline ends. CDR3 amino acids: CSVGQNKVDEQFF. In nucleotides, the CDR3 is TGCAGCGTTGGCCAGAATAAGGTAGACGAGCAGTTCTTC.

Sample share makes this clone medium-sized. V and J are TRBV9 and TRBJ2-2, with D possibly being TRBD1 (6 bases). V lost 5 bases and J lost 6, with 14 bases in between. The germline CDR1 and CDR2 sequences are SGDLS and YYNGEE. CDR3 length: 14 amino acids. The DNA for the CDR3 is TGTGCCAGCAGGCAACAGGGAAGGGCCGGGGAGCTGTTTTTT. Its translation: CASRQQGRAGELFF.

This clone was picked up a small number of times. The rearrangement uses TRBV6-8 and TRBJ1-1; TRBD1 might be the D (6 bases). Trimming took off 7 bases at V and 1 base at J, with 13 bases between the two ends. Germline V gives CDR1 MNHGY, CDR2 SAAAGT. The length of the CDR3 is 14 residues. The CDR3 bases are TGTGCCAGCAAACTAGGACAGACGAACACTGAAGCTTTCTTT. Its translation is CASKLGQTNTEAFF.

This clone has just a few counts. V and J are TRBV11-3 and TRBJ1-5, with 9 bases that match TRBD1. J gave up 4 bases and V 5 bases, and 3 bases lay outside the gene matches. Germline CDR1 reads SGHNT; CDR2 reads YENEEA. The CDR3 runs to 14 residues. CDR3 residues: CASSRDRVNQPQHF. The CDR3 DNA follows: TGTGCCAGCAGCCGGGACAGGGTAAATCAGCCCCAGCATTTT.

V usage is TRBV30 and J usage is TRBJ1-2; 8 bases are shared with TRBD1. The junction had 4 bases not matched to a gene; V was cut back by 7 bases and J by 6 bases. This CDR3 spans 11 amino acids. CDR1 and CDR2 from the germline V gene are GTSNPN and SVGIG (reference sequence). The CDR3 sequence is CASDRVNGYTF. CDR3 sequence (DNA): TGTGCCTCGGACAGGGTTAATGGCTACACCTTC. The full variable domain, in which reference TRBV30 and TRBJ1-2 provide the parts outside the CDR3, is SQTIHQWPATLVQPVGSPLSLECTVEGTSNPNLYWYRQAAGRGLQLLFYSVGIGQISSEVPQNLSASRPQDRQFILSSKKLLLSDSGFYLCASDRVNGYTFGSGTRLTVV.

V usage is TRBV14 and J usage is TRBJ2-2, with TRBD2 matching 8 bases. CDR1 is SGHDN, CDR2 FVKESK, per germline. The length of the CDR3 is 18 residues. V lost 5 bases and J lost 2; bases outside the gene matches: 13. The CDR3 region has the DNA TGTGCCAGCAGCAAGTGGGCCCGAAGGACTAGCAACACCGGGGAGCTGTTTTTT. Translation gives CASSKWARRTSNTGELFF.

This clone was detected only a few times. This chain links TRBV9 with TRBJ2-7, with 7 nucleotides matching TRBD1. V gave up 5 bases and J gave up 2 bases; unmatched junction bases: 4. The CDR3 sequence is 13 residues long. Germline V gene sequence: CDR1 SGDLS, CDR2 YYNGEE. The CDR3 region is CASSGDRAYEQYF. CDR3 coding DNA: TGTGCCAGCAGTGGCGACAGGGCCTACGAGCAGTACTTC. The whole variable domain, remainder taken from reference TRBV9 and TRBJ2-7, is DSGVTQTPKHLITATGQRVTLRCSPRSGDLSVYWYQQSLDQGLQFLIQYYNGEERAKGNILERFSAQQFPDLHSELNLSSLELGDSALYFCASSGDRAYEQYFGPGTRLTVT.

This clone was found a few times. This chain links TRBV28 with TRBJ1-6; 7 bases agree with TRBD1. Per the germline V gene, CDR1 is MDHEN and CDR2 is SYDVKM. V lost 6 bases, J lost 0 bases, and 14 bases stayed unmatched. This CDR3 has 19 residues. The CDR3 coding sequence is TGTGCCAGCAGCGCGATTAGGGGGCGTCTTTCCTCCTATAATTCACCCCTCCACTTT. Translating it yields CASSAIRGRLSSYNSPLHF.

In its sample, this clone is large. The V and J genes are TRBV6-8 and TRBJ2-3, with no clear D. Trimming pared 8 bases from V and 6 bases from J, leaving 21 bases between. This CDR3 is 15 amino acids long. The germline CDR1 and CDR2 sequences are MNHGY and SAAAGT. This CDR3 reads CASGAEPTRRDTQYF. In nucleotides, the CDR3 is TGTGCCAGCGGTGCGGAGCCCACCCGTAGGGATACGCAGTATTTT.

This clone was found a few times. V gene TRBV6-7 combines with J gene TRBJ2-1; no reliable D call. TRBV6-7 carries the ORF label, with uncertain function. V was shortened by 10 bases and J by 4 bases, with 8 bases between the two germline ends. The CDR3 contains 11 residues. CDR3 DNA sequence: TGTGCCACCTTCTTATACAATGAGCAGTTCTTC. This translates into CATFLYNEQFF.

By its share, this clone is medium-sized. V and J are TRBV11-3 and TRBJ1-6, with 7 bases matching TRBD1. V was clipped by 6 bases and J by 6 bases; unmatched bases: 5. The CDR3 contains 14 residues. CDR1 is SGHNT, CDR2 YENEEA, per germline. In DNA, the CDR3 is TGTGCCAGCAGTGCGGGACAGACTAATTCACCCCTCCACTTT. Protein: CASSAGQTNSPLHF.

This clone has a handful of counts. The chain has TRBV12-5 and TRBJ1-1; no clear D. Germline CDR1 reads LGHNT; CDR2 reads FRNRAP. V was pared by 1 base and J by 2 bases, with 2 bases between. The CDR3 has 12 residues. CDR3 sequence (DNA): TGTGCTAGTGGTTTGGGAAACACTGAAGCTTTCTTT. Residues: CASGLGNTEAFF.

The V call is TRBV28, the J call TRBJ2-3; D unclear. Trimming took 7 bases from V and 4 from J, leaving 15 bases between them. The length of the CDR3 is 14 residues. Germline loops: CDR1 MDHEN, CDR2 SYDVKM. CDR3: CASNQIREADTQYF. CDR3 DNA: TGTGCCAGCAACCAAATTAGGGAAGCAGATACGCAGTATTTT.

This clone was detected ten times or more. This chain uses TRBV11-3 with TRBJ2-3; 9 bases fit TRBD2. The length of the CDR3 is 15 residues. Unmatched junction bases numbered 7, after V lost 5 bases and J lost 4 bases. Germline V gives CDR1 SGHNT, CDR2 YENEEA. CDR3 sequence reads: CASSPAGGRPDTQYF. The CDR3 DNA follows: TGTGCCAGCAGCCCAGCGGGGGGACGTCCAGATACGCAGTATTTT.